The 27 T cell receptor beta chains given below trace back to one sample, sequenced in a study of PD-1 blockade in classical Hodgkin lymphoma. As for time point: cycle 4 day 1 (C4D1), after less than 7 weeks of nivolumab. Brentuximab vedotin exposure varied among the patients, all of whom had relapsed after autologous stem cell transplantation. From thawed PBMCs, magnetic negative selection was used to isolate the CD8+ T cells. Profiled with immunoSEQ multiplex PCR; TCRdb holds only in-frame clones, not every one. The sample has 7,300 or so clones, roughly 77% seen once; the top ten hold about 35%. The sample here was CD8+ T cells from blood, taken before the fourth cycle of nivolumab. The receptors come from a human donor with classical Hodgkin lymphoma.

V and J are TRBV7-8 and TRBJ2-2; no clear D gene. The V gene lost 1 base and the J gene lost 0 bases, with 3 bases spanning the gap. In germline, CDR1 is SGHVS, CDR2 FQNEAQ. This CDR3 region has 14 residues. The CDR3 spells CASSLVANTGELFF. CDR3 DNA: TGTGCCAGCAGCTTAGTCGCGAACACCGGGGAGCTGTTTTTT.

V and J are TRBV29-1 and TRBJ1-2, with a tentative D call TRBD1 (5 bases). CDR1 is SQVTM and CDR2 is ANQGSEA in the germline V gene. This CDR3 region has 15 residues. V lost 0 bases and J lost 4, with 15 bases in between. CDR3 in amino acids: CSVEDIGARGYGYTF. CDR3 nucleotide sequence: TGCAGCGTTGAAGATATTGGGGCCCGCGGCTATGGCTACACCTTC. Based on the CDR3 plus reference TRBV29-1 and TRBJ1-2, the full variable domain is SAVISQKPSRDICQRGTSLTIQCQVDSQVTMMFWYRQQPGQSLTLIATANQGSEATYESGFVIDKFPISRPNLTFSTLTVSNMSPEDSSIYLCSVEDIGARGYGYTFGSGTRLTVV.

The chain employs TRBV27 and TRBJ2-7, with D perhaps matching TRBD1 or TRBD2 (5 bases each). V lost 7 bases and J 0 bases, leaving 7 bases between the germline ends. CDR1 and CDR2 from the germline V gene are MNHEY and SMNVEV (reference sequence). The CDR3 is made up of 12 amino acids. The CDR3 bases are TGTGCCAGCAAGGGGACCTCCTACGAGCAGTACTTC. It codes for CASKGTSYEQYF.

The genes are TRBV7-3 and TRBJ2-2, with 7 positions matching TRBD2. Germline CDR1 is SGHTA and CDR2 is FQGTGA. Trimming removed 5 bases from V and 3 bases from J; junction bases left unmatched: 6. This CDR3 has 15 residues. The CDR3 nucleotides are TGTGCCAGCAGCCATGCCGGACTAGACACCGGGGAGCTGTTTTTT. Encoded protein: CASSHAGLDTGELFF.

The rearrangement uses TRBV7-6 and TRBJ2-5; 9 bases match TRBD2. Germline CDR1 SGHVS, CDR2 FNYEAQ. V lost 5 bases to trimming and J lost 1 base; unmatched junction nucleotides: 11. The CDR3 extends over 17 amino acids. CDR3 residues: CASSRRARGGGQETQYF. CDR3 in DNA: TGTGCCAGCAGCCGAAGAGCCCGCGGGGGGGGCCAAGAGACCCAGTACTTC. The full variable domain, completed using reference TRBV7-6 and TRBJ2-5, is GAGVSQSPRYKVTKRGQDVALRCDPISGHVSLYWYRQALGQGPEFLTYFNYEAQQDKSGLPNDRFSAERPEGSISTLTIQRTEQRDSAMYRCASSRRARGGGQETQYFGPGTRLLVL.

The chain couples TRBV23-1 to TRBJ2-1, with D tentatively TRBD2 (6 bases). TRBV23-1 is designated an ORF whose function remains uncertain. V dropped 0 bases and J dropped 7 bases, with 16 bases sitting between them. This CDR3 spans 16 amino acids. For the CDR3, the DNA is TGCGCCAGCAGTCAATCGCGGGGTCATACTATTAATGAGCAGTTCTTC. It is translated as CASSQSRGHTINEQFF.

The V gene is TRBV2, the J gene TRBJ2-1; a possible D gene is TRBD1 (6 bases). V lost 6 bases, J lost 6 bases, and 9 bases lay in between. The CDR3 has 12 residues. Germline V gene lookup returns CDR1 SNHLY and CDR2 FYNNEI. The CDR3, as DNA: TGTGCCAGCAGCCAGACAGGCAATGAGCAGTTCTTC. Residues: CASSQTGNEQFF.

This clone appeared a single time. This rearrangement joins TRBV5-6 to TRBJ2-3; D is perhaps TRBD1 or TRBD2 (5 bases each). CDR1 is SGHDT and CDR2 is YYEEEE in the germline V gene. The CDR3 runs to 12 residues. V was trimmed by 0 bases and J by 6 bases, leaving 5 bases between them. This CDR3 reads CASSLGDDTQYF. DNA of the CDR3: TGTGCCAGCAGCTTGGGGGACGATACGCAGTATTTT.

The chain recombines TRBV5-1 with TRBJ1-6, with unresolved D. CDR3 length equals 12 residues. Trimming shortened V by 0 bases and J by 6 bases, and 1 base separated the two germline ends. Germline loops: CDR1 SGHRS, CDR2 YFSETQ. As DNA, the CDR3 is TGCGCCAGCAGCTTGGGTAATTCACCCCTCCACTTT. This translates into CASSLGNSPLHF.

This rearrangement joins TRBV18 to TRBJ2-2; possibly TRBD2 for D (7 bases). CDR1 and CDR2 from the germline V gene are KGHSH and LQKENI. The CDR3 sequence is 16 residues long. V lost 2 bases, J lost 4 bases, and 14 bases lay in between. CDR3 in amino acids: CASSPKAGAVTGELFF. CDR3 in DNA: TGTGCCAGCTCACCAAAGGCGGGGGCGGTCACCGGGGAGCTGTTTTTT.

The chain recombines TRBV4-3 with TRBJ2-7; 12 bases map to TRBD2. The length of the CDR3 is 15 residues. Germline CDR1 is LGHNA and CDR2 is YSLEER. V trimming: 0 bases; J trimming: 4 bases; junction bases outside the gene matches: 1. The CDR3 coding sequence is TGCGCCAGCAGCCAAGAACTAGCGGGAGGTTACGAGCAGTACTTC. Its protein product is CASSQELAGGYEQYF.

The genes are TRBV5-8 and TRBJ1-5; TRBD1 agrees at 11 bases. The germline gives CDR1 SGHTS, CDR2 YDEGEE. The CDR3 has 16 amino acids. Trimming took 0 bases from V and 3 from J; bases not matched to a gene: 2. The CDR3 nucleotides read TGTGCCAGCAGCTTGGGGACAGGGGGCCCCAATCAGCCCCAGCATTTT. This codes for CASSLGTGGPNQPQHF.

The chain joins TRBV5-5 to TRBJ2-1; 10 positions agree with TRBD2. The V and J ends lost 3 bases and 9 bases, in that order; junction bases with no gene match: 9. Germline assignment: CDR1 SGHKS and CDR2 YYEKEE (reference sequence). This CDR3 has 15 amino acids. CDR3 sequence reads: CASSWFGLAGVEQFF. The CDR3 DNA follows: TGTGCCAGCAGCTGGTTCGGGCTAGCGGGAGTTGAGCAGTTCTTC.

The CDR3 DNA reads TGTGCCAGCAGCGACCGTGCAACTAATGAAAAACTGTTTTTT. Amino acids: CASSDRATNEKLFF. The rearrangement joins TRBV6-1 to TRBJ1-4; unclear D gene. Germline values: CDR1 MNHNS, CDR2 SASEGT. The CDR3 has 14 residues. Trimming left V 6 bases short and J 0 bases short, with 8 bases between.

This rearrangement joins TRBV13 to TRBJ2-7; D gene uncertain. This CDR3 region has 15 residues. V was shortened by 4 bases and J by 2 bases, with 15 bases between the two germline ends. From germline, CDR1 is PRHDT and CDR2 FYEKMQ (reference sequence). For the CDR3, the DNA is TGTGCCAGCAGCTCAAAGCTGGATGTCACCTACGAGCAGTACTTC. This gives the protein CASSSKLDVTYEQYF.

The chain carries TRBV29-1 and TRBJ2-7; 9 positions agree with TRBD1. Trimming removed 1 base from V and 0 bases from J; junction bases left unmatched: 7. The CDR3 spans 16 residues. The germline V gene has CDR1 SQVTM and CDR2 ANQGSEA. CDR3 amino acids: CSVEGVQGANSYEQYF. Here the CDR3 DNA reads TGCAGCGTTGAAGGTGTACAGGGGGCGAACTCCTACGAGCAGTACTTC.

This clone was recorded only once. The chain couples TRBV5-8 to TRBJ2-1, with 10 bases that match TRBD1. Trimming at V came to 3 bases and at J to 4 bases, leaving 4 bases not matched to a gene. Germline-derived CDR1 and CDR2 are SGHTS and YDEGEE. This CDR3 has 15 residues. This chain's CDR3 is CASSSPGQGYNEQFF. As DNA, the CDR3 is TGTGCCAGCAGCTCGCCGGGACAGGGGTACAATGAGCAGTTCTTC. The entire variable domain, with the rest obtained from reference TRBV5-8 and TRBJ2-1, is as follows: EAGVTQSPTHLIKTRGQQATLRCSPISGHTSVYWYQQALGLGLQFLLWYDEGEERNRGNFPPRFSGRQFPNYSSELNVNALELEDSALYLCASSSPGQGYNEQFFGPGTRLTVL.

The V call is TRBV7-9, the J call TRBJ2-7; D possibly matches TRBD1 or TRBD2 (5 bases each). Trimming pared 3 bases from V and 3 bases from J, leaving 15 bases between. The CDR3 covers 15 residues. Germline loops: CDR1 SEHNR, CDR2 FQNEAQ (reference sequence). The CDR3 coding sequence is TGTGCCAGCAGCTTGTCCTCCGGGACGGTCTACGAGCAGTACTTC. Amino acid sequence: CASSLSSGTVYEQYF.

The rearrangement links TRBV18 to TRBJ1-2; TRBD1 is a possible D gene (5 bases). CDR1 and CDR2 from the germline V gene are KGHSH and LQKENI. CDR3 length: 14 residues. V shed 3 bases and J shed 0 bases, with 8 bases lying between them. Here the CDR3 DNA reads TGTGCCAGCTCACCCGGGACTTCTAACTATGGCTACACCTTC. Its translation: CASSPGTSNYGYTF.

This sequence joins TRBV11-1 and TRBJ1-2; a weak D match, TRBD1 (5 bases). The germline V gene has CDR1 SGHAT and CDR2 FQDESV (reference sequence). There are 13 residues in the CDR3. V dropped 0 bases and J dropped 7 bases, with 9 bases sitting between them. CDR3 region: CASSLARETGYTF. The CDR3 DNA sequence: TGTGCCAGCAGCTTAGCCAGGGAAACTGGCTACACCTTC.

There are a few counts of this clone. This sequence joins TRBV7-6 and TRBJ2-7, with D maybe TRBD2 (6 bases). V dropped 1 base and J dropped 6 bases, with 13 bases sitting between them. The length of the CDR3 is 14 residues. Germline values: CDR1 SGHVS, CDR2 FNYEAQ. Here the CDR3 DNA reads TGTGCCAGCAGCTTAGATCCGGGAGAGCGCGAGCAGTACTTC. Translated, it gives CASSLDPGEREQYF.

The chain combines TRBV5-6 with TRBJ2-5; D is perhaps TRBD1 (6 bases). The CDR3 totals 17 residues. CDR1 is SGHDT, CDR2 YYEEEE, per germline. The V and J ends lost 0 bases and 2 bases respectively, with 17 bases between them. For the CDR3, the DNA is TGTGCCAGCAGCTTGGGGGTGACAGGCGTACAACAAGAGACCCAGTACTTC. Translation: CASSLGVTGVQQETQYF.

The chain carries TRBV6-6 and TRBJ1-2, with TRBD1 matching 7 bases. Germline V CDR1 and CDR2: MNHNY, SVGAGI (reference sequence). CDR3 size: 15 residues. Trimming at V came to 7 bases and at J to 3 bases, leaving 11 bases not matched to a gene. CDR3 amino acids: CASIIGQARYYGYTF. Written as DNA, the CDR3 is TGTGCCAGCATTATTGGACAGGCCCGGTACTATGGCTACACCTTC.

CDR3 nucleotides: TGTGCCAGCAGCTCGTACCTCTCCTACGAGCAGTACTTC. Protein: CASSSYLSYEQYF. The gene calls are TRBV5-6 and TRBJ2-7; no reliable D call. The length of the CDR3 is 13 residues. With 3 bases removed from V and 0 bases from J, the gap between germline ends came to 7 bases. Per germline, CDR1 SGHDT and CDR2 YYEEEE.

The CDR3 here is CASSQEYLAGRLYEQYF. CDR3 nucleotides: TGCGCCAGCAGCCAAGAGTATTTAGCGGGACGACTCTACGAGCAGTACTTC. This chain uses TRBV4-3 with TRBJ2-7; 8 positions agree with TRBD2. The CDR3 has 17 residues. V was pared by 0 bases and J by 3 bases, with 10 bases of the junction left unmatched. The germline V gene encodes CDR1 LGHNA and CDR2 YSLEER.

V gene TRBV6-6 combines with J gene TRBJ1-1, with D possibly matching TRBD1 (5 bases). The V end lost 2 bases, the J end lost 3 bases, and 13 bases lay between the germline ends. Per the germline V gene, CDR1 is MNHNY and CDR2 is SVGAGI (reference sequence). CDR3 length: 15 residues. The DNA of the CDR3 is TGTGCCAGCAGTTACGGGGGGGATTGGCACACTGAAGCTTTCTTT. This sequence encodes CASSYGGDWHTEAFF.

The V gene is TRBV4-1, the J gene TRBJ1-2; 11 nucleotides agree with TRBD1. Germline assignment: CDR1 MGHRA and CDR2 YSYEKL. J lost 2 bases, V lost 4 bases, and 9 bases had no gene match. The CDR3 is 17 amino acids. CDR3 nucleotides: TGCGCCAGCAGCCCAGGGACAGGGGGTAGGATAAACTATGGCTACACCTTC. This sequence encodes CASSPGTGGRINYGYTF.